The clone carrying this T cell receptor beta chain was picked up a small number of times. This entry belongs to a study of control samples from healthy donors and cancer patients. The CDR3 loop spans 16 amino acids. Germline-derived CDR1 and CDR2 are MNHNY and SVGAGI (reference sequence). The V end lost 2 bases, the J end lost 0 bases, and 11 bases lay between the germline ends. Sequencing was performed with immunoSEQ multiplex PCR; in TCRdb, only in-frame clones are kept and a portion is missing. Of around 120,000 clones detected, about nine tenths appear once; the ten largest clones hold roughly 3.3%.

The V gene is TRBV6-6, the J gene TRBJ1-5; D is undetermined. This receptor was identified in a man aged 35 to 55 in good health. Sequencing was carried out using blood. CDR3 residues: CASSYHGQNSNQPQHF. The CDR3 coding sequence is TGTGCCAGCAGTTACCATGGTCAGAATAGCAATCAGCCCCAGCATTTT.